This T cell receptor (beta chain) was documented in a study of identical twins. Overall study results and limits: While abundant cord blood beta clonotypes carried fewer insertions, memory repertoires showed no such pattern.

Template switching created a universal primer site, and the cDNA included unique molecular identifiers. TCRdb passed the 5' RACE reads through MiXCR, listing each CDR3 protein once. This sample has roughly 1.6 million distinct CDR3 sequences, with around 33% found just once. CDR1 DFQATT and CDR2 SNEGSKA come from the germline V gene (reference sequence). J was trimmed by 3 bases and V by 3 bases; bases with no gene match: 8. The CDR3 loop spans 15 amino acids. This clonotype has a handful of counts. The target antigen is unknown. The sequencing input was cord blood. The J gene is TRBJ2-5, the V gene TRBV20-1; 9 bases align to TRBD2. The sequence derives from a newborn girl in good health. CDR3 sequence reads: CSARESGGPKETQYF. The DNA of the CDR3 is TGCAGTGCTAGGGAGAGCGGGGGGCCAAAAGAGACCCAGTACTTC.